Listed here are 17 T cell receptor beta chains from one sample, sequenced in a study of T cells in Graves' hyperthyroidism and ophthalmopathy. Amplified TCR beta CDR3 regions derived from RNA transcripts. First-round RT-PCR of the TCR CDR3 relied on the HTBI primer set. One entry per CDR3 protein results from TCRdb running MiXCR on the multiplex PCR reads. The sample lists over 700,000 distinct CDR3 sequences, roughly a third occurring once. Material for sequencing was blood. These receptors originate from a middle-aged woman with Graves' hyperthyroidism.

In its sample, this clonotype was seen once. V usage is TRBV6-6 and J usage is TRBJ2-1, with a weak D call TRBD2 (5 bases). The CDR3 is 11 residues long. Between the trimmed V and J ends, which lost 2 bases and 10 bases, there was a span of 6 bases. Looked up from germline, CDR1 is MNHNY and CDR2 is SVGAGI (reference sequence). The DNA for the CDR3 is TGTGCCAGCAGTTACCCGGGGGAGCAGTTCTTC. Translating gives CASSYPGEQFF.

The chain is built from TRBV28 and TRBJ1-1; tentative D call: TRBD1 (6 bases). V was shortened by 6 bases and J by 6 bases, with 11 bases between the two germline ends. Germline V gives CDR1 MDHEN, CDR2 SYDVKM. This CDR3 has 12 amino acids. The CDR3: CASRIGGPEAFF. CDR3 sequence (DNA): TGTGCCAGCAGAATTGGGGGGCCTGAAGCTTTCTTT.

The chain uses TRBV24-1 and TRBJ1-3, with TRBD1 as a possible D gene (5 bases). Germline V gives CDR1 KGHDR, CDR2 SFDVKD. The CDR3 has 14 residues. V lost 4 bases to trimming and J lost 4 bases, with 10 bases between them. CDR3: CATSEGAGGNTIYF. The CDR3 DNA reads as TGTGCCACCAGTGAGGGCGCAGGGGGAAACACCATATATTTT.

This clonotype appeared once. V and J are TRBV2 and TRBJ2-2; 10 bases map to TRBD2. With 4 bases clipped from V and 7 bases from J, the junction kept 6 bases outside the gene matches. The CDR3 has 15 residues. The V gene's germline CDR1 is SNHLY and CDR2 FYNNEI. The CDR3 sequence: CASSALAGEFGELFF. The CDR3 DNA sequence: TGTGCCAGCAGTGCCCTAGCGGGAGAATTCGGGGAGCTGTTTTTT.

This sequence joins TRBV29-1 and TRBJ1-1; TRBD1 agrees at 9 bases. V shed 8 bases and J 4 bases; nucleotides not matched to a gene: 11. CDR3 size: 14 residues. The germline CDR1 and CDR2 sequences are SQVTM and ANQGSEA. The CDR3 DNA reads TGCAGCAGTATCCCGGGACAGGGCGTCACTGAAGCTTTCTTT. Encoded protein: CSSIPGQGVTEAFF.

This clonotype was counted between two and nine times. The V gene is TRBV7-9, the J gene TRBJ1-4; D may be TRBD1 (5 bases). Between the trimmed V and J ends, which lost 2 bases and 4 bases, there was a span of 11 bases. The CDR3 has 15 residues. Germline loops: CDR1 SEHNR, CDR2 FQNEAQ (reference sequence). The CDR3 nucleotides are TGTGCCAGCAGCTTATACAGGAATGGTAATGAAAAACTGTTTTTT. It yields the protein CASSLYRNGNEKLFF.

A remark on this clonotype: Relative to the germline gene, one junction end is altered; a read error may explain this. The CDR3 coding sequence is TGCGCCAGCAGGAGAGGGGGCGCGGTCAATCAGCCCCAGCATTTT. Translation: CASRRGGAVNQPQHF. The chain uses TRBV7-2 and TRBJ1-5; 7 nucleotides align to TRBD1. The V gene's germline CDR1 is SGHTA and CDR2 FQGNSA. The CDR3 contains 15 residues.

In its sample, this clonotype was seen many times. V is TRBV5-6 and J is TRBJ1-1; the match to TRBD1 covers 9 bases. The junction had 8 bases not matched to a gene; V was cut back by 4 bases and J by 4 bases. This CDR3 has 15 residues. CDR1 and CDR2 from the germline V gene are SGHDT and YYEEEE. The CDR3 is CASSLRDRAGTEAFF. The CDR3 DNA reads TGTGCCAGCAGCCTACGGGACAGGGCGGGCACTGAAGCTTTCTTT.

The sample holds one count of this clonotype. The chain employs TRBV7-2 and TRBJ2-7, with D possibly called TRBD1 or TRBD2 (5 bases each). V was clipped by 5 bases and J by 5 bases, with 19 bases between them. Germline CDR1 reads SGHTA; CDR2 reads FQGNSA. This CDR3 comprises 15 residues. The chain's CDR3 is CASSQQGTGYDEQYF. CDR3 in DNA: TGTGCCAGCAGCCAACAAGGGACCGGTTATGACGAGCAGTACTTC.

This clonotype has just a few counts. The chain recombines TRBV5-1 with TRBJ1-3; unclear D gene. Germline lookup yields CDR1 SGHRS and CDR2 YFSETQ. V lost 3 bases and J lost 0, with 7 bases in between. There are 14 residues in the CDR3. This CDR3 is CASSSDFSGNTIYF. CDR3 sequence (DNA): TGCGCCAGCAGCTCAGATTTCTCTGGAAACACCATATATTTT.

Points on this clonotype: Being one base from a much bigger clone, this may be a read error. The chain couples TRBV12-3 or TRBV12-4 to TRBJ1-5; 7 bases match TRBD1. The better agreement between TRBJ2-3 and the DNA end casts doubt on the J call. The CDR3 covers 14 residues. This CDR3 reads CASSRDSQGRPQYF. CDR3 nucleotides: TGTGCCAGCAGTCGGGACAGTCAAGGTCGGCCCCAGTATTTT.

Details on this clonotype: Just one base apart from a much larger clone, this may be a read error. This chain connects TRBV20-1 to TRBJ2-7, with 7 bases aligning to TRBD2. V trimming: 5 bases; J trimming: 6 bases; junction bases outside the gene matches: 13. In germline, CDR1 is DFQATT, CDR2 SNEGSKA (reference sequence). The CDR3 sequence is 14 residues long. In DNA form, the CDR3 reads TGCAGTGCTCCTTTGAGCGGGATCGACTGCGAGCAGTACTTC. Translated, it gives CSAPLSGIDCEQYF.

This clonotype was counted between two and nine times. V is TRBV4-3 and J is TRBJ1-2, with D perhaps matching TRBD1 (6 bases). The CDR3 is 13 residues long. Germline V gene data show CDR1 as LGHNA and CDR2 as YSLEER. Trimming stripped 5 bases from V and 6 bases from J, with 13 bases between. The CDR3 DNA reads as TGCGCCAGCAGCGATTATCAGGGGAATGGCTACACCTTC. It codes for CASSDYQGNGYTF.

The chain couples TRBV28 to TRBJ2-2, with D unresolved. This CDR3 has 14 amino acids. CDR1 and CDR2 from the germline V gene are MDHEN and SYDVKM. The V end lost 7 bases, the J end lost 0 bases, and 9 bases lay between the germline ends. In nucleotides, the CDR3 is TGTGCCAGCACCCAAGGGTCGAACACCGGGGAGCTGTTTTTT. This encodes CASTQGSNTGELFF. The full variable domain, with the rest looked up from reference TRBV28 and TRBJ2-2, is DVKVTQSSRYLVKRTGEKVFLECVQDMDHENMFWYRQDPGLGLRLIYFSYDVKMKEKGDIPEGYSVSREKKERFSLILESASTNQTSMYLCASTQGSNTGELFFGEGSRLTVL.

This clonotype has at least ten counts. The chain joins TRBV27 to TRBJ2-7; possible D gene TRBD1, 5 bases. CDR1 MNHEY and CDR2 SMNVEV come from the germline V gene (reference sequence). There are 16 residues in the CDR3. Trimming cost V 3 bases and J 3 bases, with 18 bases left between them. CDR3: CASSFSVAERGYEQYF. CDR3 bases: TGTGCCAGCAGTTTCAGTGTTGCGGAAAGGGGCTACGAGCAGTACTTC.

CDR3 amino acids: CSVDGGDETQHF. CDR3 nucleotide sequence: TGCAGCGTTGACGGGGGTGATGAGACGCAGCATTTT. This chain uses TRBV29-1 with TRBJ2-3, with D possibly TRBD1 on 5 matching bases. The better agreement between TRBJ1-5 and the DNA end casts doubt on the J call. The V gene's germline CDR1 is SQVTM and CDR2 ANQGSEA. The CDR3 totals 12 residues.

With regard to this clonotype: This may stem from a read error, because a much larger clone lies one nucleotide away. This chain links TRBV5-1 with TRBJ1-1; 10 nucleotides align to TRBD1. V gave up 0 bases and J gave up 5 bases; unmatched junction bases: 7. The CDR3 runs to 16 residues. Germline CDR1 reads SGHRS; CDR2 reads YFSETQ. The CDR3 region is CASSLADMGQGTEAFF. The CDR3 coding sequence is TGCGCCAGCAGCTTGGCCGACATGGGACAGGGGACTGAAGCTTTCTTT.